The entry that follows covers one TCR beta chain sequence. The data belong to a study of blood T cell repertoires in COVID-19. Study-level information: The United States, Italy and Spain were the sources of the acute and convalescent COVID-19 samples. Nucleic acid was either cDNA or gDNA, and it came from T cells, B-cell-depleted T cells, or PBMCs.

In the source study's methods: From reference gene primer amplification, estimates of nucleated cell counts were derived. The repertoire was sequenced with immunoSEQ multiplex PCR; TCRdb's copy has only in-frame clones and lacks some. Clone size and V and J calls were adopted from that table, with D and trimming inferred from the DNA. The sample lists more than 85,000 clones, around 84% occurring once. Germline V lookup: CDR1 SGHTA, CDR2 FQGNSA. The CDR3 is 14 amino acids. Between the trimmed V and J ends, which lost 3 bases and 1 base, there was a span of 9 bases. This sequence joins TRBV7-2 and TRBJ1-1; D not certain. Input material: peripheral blood. The TCR originated in a man older than 75 with acute or convalescent COVID-19. Written as DNA, the CDR3 is TGTGCCAGCAGCTTCGACGGGAAGAACACTGAAGCTTTCTTT. Its translation is CASSFDGKNTEAFF.